The 21 T cell receptor beta chains presented below share a single source sample, sequenced in a study of blood T cell repertoires in COVID-19. The method was immunoSEQ multiplex PCR; TCRdb's version includes in-frame clones alone and lacks a portion of them. The repertoire has some 48,000 clones, around 90% of them found once; the top ten carry around 2.1%. Source material: peripheral blood. The source is a human donor in a cohort sampled during active COVID-19.

The chain has TRBV4-1 and TRBJ2-7, with D perhaps matching TRBD2 (5 bases). V dropped 2 bases and J dropped 2 bases, with 13 bases sitting between them. CDR1 and CDR2 from the germline V gene are MGHRA and YSYEKL. This CDR3 contains 15 residues. CDR3 in amino acids: CASSQSGLGAYEQYF. The CDR3 bases are TGCGCCAGCAGCCAATCGGGCCTCGGGGCCTACGAGCAGTACTTC.

The CDR3 region is CASSEHWGPTGNTIYF. The CDR3 DNA follows: TGTGCCAGCAGTGAACATTGGGGGCCGACTGGAAACACCATATATTTT. The chain uses TRBV6-1 and TRBJ1-3, with D perhaps TRBD1 (6 bases). This CDR3 spans 16 amino acids. CDR1 is MNHNS, CDR2 SASEGT, per germline. V lost 2 bases and J 2 bases, leaving 13 bases between the germline ends.

V is TRBV21-1 and J is TRBJ2-5; TRBD1, the table's D call, lacks a check against the DNA. TRBV21-1 is annotated as a pseudogene. The CDR3 is 17 residues long. In DNA form, the CDR3 reads TGTGCCAGCAGCTACGATCTAGGTCAGGGGGCGCCTCCCTCCCAGTACTTC. This gives the protein CASSYDLGQGAPPSQYF.

Points on this clone: The same CDR3 also results from other DNA sequences found in this sample. The chain employs TRBV4-3 and TRBJ2-7, with 9 bases lining up with TRBD2. Germline CDR1 reads LGHNA; CDR2 reads YSLEER. The CDR3 has 16 amino acids. Germline trimming cut 0 bases from V and 4 bases from J; bases unmatched to any gene: 7. The CDR3 nucleotides read TGCGCCAGCAGCCAAGATAGGCTAGCGGGATCTTACGAGCAGTACTTC. Protein sequence: CASSQDRLAGSYEQYF.

The CDR3 sequence is CASSRTGGPVRSYNEQFF. CDR3 sequence (DNA): TGTGCCAGCAGCCGCACCGGGGGGCCTGTTCGGTCCTACAATGAGCAGTTCTTC. The chain couples TRBV7-8 to TRBJ2-1, with D perhaps matching TRBD2 (7 bases). With 5 bases removed from V and 1 base from J, the gap between germline ends came to 21 bases. Germline CDR1 SGHVS, CDR2 FQNEAQ. There are 18 residues in the CDR3.

This chain links TRBV4-2 with TRBJ2-1; D is unresolved. The CDR3 contains 12 residues. The V end lost 1 base, the J end lost 4 bases, and 2 bases lay between the germline ends. The germline CDR1 and CDR2 sequences are LGHNA and YNFKEQ. CDR3 loop: CASSQAYNEQFF. The CDR3 nucleotides are TGTGCCAGCAGCCAAGCTTACAATGAGCAGTTCTTC.

This chain links TRBV7-6 with TRBJ2-3; tentative D call: TRBD2 (6 bases). V was pared by 3 bases and J by 6 bases, with 13 bases between. This CDR3 spans 14 amino acids. In germline, CDR1 is SGHVS, CDR2 FNYEAQ. CDR3 nucleotide sequence: TGTGCCAGCAGCTTCCAGGGACTGGGGGATACGCAGTATTTT. Protein sequence: CASSFQGLGDTQYF.

The chain employs TRBV5-1 and TRBJ2-3, with 10 bases lining up with TRBD1. J gave up 5 bases and V 0 bases, and 3 bases lay outside the gene matches. The CDR3 runs to 15 residues. Germline V lookup: CDR1 SGHRS, CDR2 YFSETQ. DNA for the CDR3: TGCGCCAGCAGCTTGGTGGGACAGGGGTTAGATACGCAGTATTTT. Protein: CASSLVGQGLDTQYF.

V and J are TRBV7-2 and TRBJ2-3; TRBD1 agrees at 10 bases. Germline CDR1 reads SGHTA; CDR2 reads FQGNSA. V shed 1 base and J 3 bases; nucleotides not matched to a gene: 4. This CDR3 has 16 residues. In nucleotides, the CDR3 is TGTGCCAGCAGCTTAGTCTGGACAGGGGGTACAGATACGCAGTATTTT. Protein product: CASSLVWTGGTDTQYF.

The chain joins TRBV18 to TRBJ1-1; a weak D match, TRBD1 (5 bases). V gave up 4 bases and J gave up 1 base, with 16 bases separating them. Germline V lookup: CDR1 KGHSH, CDR2 LQKENI. There are 16 residues in the CDR3. The CDR3 DNA is TGTGCCAGCTCACGGGACTTAACGCGGGGGAACACTGAAGCTTTCTTT. The encoded protein is CASSRDLTRGNTEAFF. Full variable domain (rest looked up from reference TRBV18 and TRBJ1-1): NAGVMQNPRHLVRRRGQEARLRCSPMKGHSHVYWYRQLPEEGLKFMVYLQKENIIDESGMPKERFSAEFPKEGPSILRIQQVVRGDSAAYFCASSRDLTRGNTEAFFGQGTRLTVV.

This chain uses TRBV5-6 with TRBJ1-1; D call uncertain. CDR3 length: 17 residues. Trimming removed 0 bases at V and 1 base at J, with 16 bases between. Germline CDR1 and CDR2: SGHDT and YYEEEE. Here the CDR3 DNA reads TGTGCCAGCAGCTTGGCGGGTTTCCCAGCTTCGAACACTGAAGCTTTCTTT. Translating it yields CASSLAGFPASNTEAFF.

The V gene is TRBV6-6, the J gene TRBJ1-5, with 11 bases aligning to TRBD1. The J segment lost 3 bases and the V segment lost 6 bases, leaving 22 bases of the junction unmatched. CDR1 is MNHNY, CDR2 SVGAGI, per germline (reference sequence). The CDR3 totals 21 residues. The CDR3 spells CASSYPWWGQGESWNNQPQHF. The CDR3, as DNA: TGTGCCAGCAGCTACCCTTGGTGGGGACAGGGGGAGTCATGGAACAATCAGCCCCAGCATTTT.

The genes are TRBV9 and TRBJ2-1, with D unclear. Between the trimmed V and J ends, which lost 0 bases and 4 bases, there was a span of 8 bases. The germline V gene encodes CDR1 SGDLS and CDR2 YYNGEE. The CDR3 has 14 residues. CDR3 nucleotide sequence: TGTGCCAGCAGCGTAGTAACTTCATACAATGAGCAGTTCTTC. This sequence encodes CASSVVTSYNEQFF.

The gene calls are TRBV7-3 and TRBJ2-1, with D perhaps matching TRBD2 (6 bases). The CDR3 is 13 amino acids. Germline assignment: CDR1 SGHTA and CDR2 FQGTGA. V lost 5 bases to trimming and J lost 7 bases, with 12 bases between them. This CDR3 is CASSPGGPNEQFF. The CDR3, as DNA: TGTGCCAGCAGCCCCGGGGGTCCTAATGAGCAGTTCTTC.

V is TRBV28 and J is TRBJ2-3, with D possibly matching TRBD2 (6 bases). Germline CDR1 and CDR2: MDHEN and SYDVKM. CDR3 length: 14 amino acids. V dropped 5 bases and J dropped 6 bases, with 15 bases sitting between them. CDR3: CASSARESDDTQYF. For the CDR3, the DNA is TGTGCCAGCAGTGCCCGGGAGTCAGACGATACGCAGTATTTT.

This chain uses TRBV5-1 with TRBJ2-3; 12 bases are shared with TRBD2. CDR3 length: 15 residues. J was trimmed by 6 bases and V by 5 bases; bases with no gene match: 7. Germline loops: CDR1 SGHRS, CDR2 YFSETQ. CDR3 sequence: CASRSTSGRWDTQYF. CDR3 DNA: TGCGCCAGCAGATCGACTAGCGGGAGATGGGATACGCAGTATTTT.

CDR3 amino acids: CATSDPTGQGDTQYF. CDR3 DNA sequence: TGTGCCACCAGTGATCCGACAGGGCAGGGAGATACGCAGTATTTT. V and J are TRBV24-1 and TRBJ2-3; 7 bases fit TRBD1. CDR1 and CDR2 from the germline V gene are KGHDR and SFDVKD. CDR3 length: 15 amino acids. V lost 3 bases and J lost 5; bases outside the gene matches: 7.

This chain links TRBV10-3 with TRBJ1-2, with D perhaps TRBD1 (6 bases). V lost 0 bases to trimming and J lost 6 bases, with 17 bases between them. The V gene's germline CDR1 is ENHRY and CDR2 SYGVKD. The CDR3 spans 16 residues. The CDR3, as DNA: TGTGCCATCAGTGAGTCGCATGGGGGCAATAGTAATGGCTACACCTTC. Translating gives CAISESHGGNSNGYTF.

The table lists this clone with a few counts. Other nucleotide sequences in the sample specify the same CDR3. The CDR3 DNA follows: TGTGCCAGTAGGACTAGCGGGCCCTCCTACAATGAGCAGTTCTTC. Amino acids: CASRTSGPSYNEQFF. This sequence joins TRBV19 and TRBJ2-1, with 10 bases identical to TRBD2. Germline CDR1 is LNHDA and CDR2 is SQIVND (reference sequence). V lost 6 bases to trimming and J lost 0 bases; unmatched junction nucleotides: 2. The CDR3 extends over 15 amino acids.

The CDR3 DNA follows: TGTGCCAGCAGCTCTCAGGGTATTCAAAACAATGAGCAGTTCTTC. This sequence encodes CASSSQGIQNNEQFF. This sequence joins TRBV7-8 and TRBJ2-1; the D gene is possibly TRBD1 (5 bases). There are 15 residues in the CDR3. The V and J ends lost 4 bases and 5 bases respectively, with 15 bases between them. The germline V gene encodes CDR1 SGHVS and CDR2 FQNEAQ.

V is TRBV10-2 and J is TRBJ2-5, with D perhaps TRBD1 (5 bases). CDR1 and CDR2 (germline): WSHSY, SAAADI. Deletions cut 6 bases from V and 1 base from J, with 18 bases between. The CDR3 length is 16 residues. Here the CDR3 reads CASRDSHSVAQETQYF. CDR3 in DNA: TGCGCCAGCAGAGACAGCCATTCCGTTGCCCAAGAGACCCAGTACTTC.